These 8 T cell receptor beta chains were all obtained from the same sample, sequenced in a study of CD8+ T cells in alopecia areata. Following extraction, RNA underwent reverse transcription to cDNA, which served as the sequencing template. Sequencing used immunoSEQ multiplex PCR; TCRdb keeps in-frame clones, though not all of them. The sample yields 160,000 or so clones, 45% to 55% seen once. The sequencing used CD8+ T cells sorted from blood, collected at week 0. Every receptor here comes from a human donor with alopecia areata.

This clone was detected only once. This chain links TRBV29-1 with TRBJ2-5; D gene uncertain. From germline, CDR1 is SQVTM and CDR2 ANQGSEA. Trimming shortened V by 5 bases and J by 3 bases, and 10 bases separated the two germline ends. The CDR3 sequence is 12 residues long. Written as DNA, the CDR3 is TGCAGCGTTTTGGCAGCTGAAGAGACCCAGTACTTC. The encoded protein is CSVLAAEETQYF.

V usage is TRBV25-1 and J usage is TRBJ1-1; 7 bases align to TRBD1. This CDR3 is built from 16 residues. The V gene's germline CDR1 is MGHDK and CDR2 SYGVNS. The V and J ends lost 5 bases and 3 bases, in that order; junction bases with no gene match: 12. CDR3 sequence (DNA): TGTGCCAGCAGTACCTTCGACAGGGTGGATGACACTGAAGCTTTCTTT. Protein: CASSTFDRVDDTEAFF. Looking up the rest from reference TRBV25-1 and TRBJ1-1 gives the full variable domain: EADIYQTPRYLVIGTGKKITLECSQTMGHDKMYWYQQDPGMELHLIHYSYGVNSTEKGDLSSESTVSRIRTEHFPLTLESARPSHTSQYLCASSTFDRVDDTEAFFGQGTRLTVV.

DNA of the CDR3: TGTGCCAGCAGTCTTAGGGGACGGGACGAGCAGTACTTC. This sequence encodes CASSLRGRDEQYF. This chain uses TRBV13 with TRBJ2-7; D may match TRBD1 or TRBD2 (5 bases each). V gave up 6 bases and J gave up 5 bases, with 14 bases separating them. CDR1 PRHDT and CDR2 FYEKMQ come from the germline V gene (reference sequence). CDR3 length equals 13 residues.

Only a few counts were recorded for this clone. The rearrangement uses TRBV2 and TRBJ1-1; 7 positions match TRBD1. The CDR3 length is 12 residues. V lost 5 bases and J lost 8; bases outside the gene matches: 5. Germline CDR1 is SNHLY and CDR2 is FYNNEI. Here the CDR3 reads CASSLDRPEAFF. For the CDR3, the DNA is TGTGCCAGCAGTCTGGACAGGCCAGAAGCTTTCTTT.

This chain connects TRBV7-9 to TRBJ1-2; 9 bases are shared with TRBD1. Germline V gene data show CDR1 as SEHNR and CDR2 as FQNEAQ (reference sequence). The CDR3 spans 16 residues. V dropped 4 bases and J dropped 4; count of bases not matched to a gene: 10. In nucleotides, the CDR3 is TGTGCCAGCAGCTCTTCCACAGGGGGCACTTTCTATGGCTACACCTTC. The encoded protein is CASSSSTGGTFYGYTF.

This rearrangement joins TRBV30 to TRBJ1-1, with D tentatively TRBD1 (5 bases). V lost 0 bases to trimming and J lost 10 bases, with 15 bases between them. The CDR3 is 13 amino acids. Germline CDR1 GTSNPN, CDR2 SVGIG (reference sequence). CDR3 in DNA: TGTGCCTGGAGTGTCACAAGAGGGGTTGGAGCTTTCTTT. It encodes CAWSVTRGVGAFF.

This clone was detected a few times. This chain uses TRBV30 with TRBJ2-1, with D uncertain. The V gene lost 1 base and the J gene lost 0 bases, with 7 bases spanning the gap. CDR3 length: 14 amino acids. Germline CDR1 is GTSNPN and CDR2 is SVGIG (reference sequence). CDR3 amino acids: CAWSGASSYNEQFF. For the CDR3, the DNA is TGTGCCTGGAGTGGGGCCAGCTCCTACAATGAGCAGTTCTTC.

The J gene is TRBJ1-1, the V gene TRBV29-1, with unresolved D. The CDR3 totals 13 residues. Trimming removed 0 bases at V and 4 bases at J, with 9 bases between. Looked up from germline, CDR1 is SQVTM and CDR2 is ANQGSEA. CDR3 residues: CSVEDELRTEAFF. The CDR3 nucleotides are TGCAGCGTTGAAGACGAGTTACGCACTGAAGCTTTCTTT.